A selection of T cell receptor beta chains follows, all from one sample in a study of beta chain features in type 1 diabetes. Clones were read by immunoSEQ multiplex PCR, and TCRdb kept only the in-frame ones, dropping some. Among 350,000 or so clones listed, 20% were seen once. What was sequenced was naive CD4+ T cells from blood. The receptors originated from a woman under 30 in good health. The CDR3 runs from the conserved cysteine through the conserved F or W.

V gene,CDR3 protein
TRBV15,CATSRAWNTEAFF
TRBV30,CAWSNGGEAFF
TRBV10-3,CAIKGSAGGPNEQFF
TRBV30,CAWSPRGTGVGYTF
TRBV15,CATSRDRGNGNTIYF
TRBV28,CASGLDYNEQFF
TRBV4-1,CASSQGVTGGNEQFF
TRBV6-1,CASVSGTGSGYTF
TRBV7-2,CASSLGQITDTQYF
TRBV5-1,CASSLGDQGALPFF
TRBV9,CASSVNSGANVLTF
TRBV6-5,CASSSLAAQYNEQFF
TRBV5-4,CASNPGGSSPRGDTQYF
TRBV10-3,CAITAGLNTDTQYF
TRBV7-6,CASSIDGTPPETQYF
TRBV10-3,CAISSGGGEKLFF
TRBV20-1,CSARVEDGYTF
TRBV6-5,CASRLGAGEQYF
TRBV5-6,CASRVRGQRYEQYF
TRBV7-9,CASSFLQGRTYEQYF
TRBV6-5,CASRAPSGSNRLYF
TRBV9,CASSVASVSVGEQFF
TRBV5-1,CASSSGTPNTGELFF
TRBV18,CASSPRDSANTGELFF
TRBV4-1,CASSPQGWGYGYTF
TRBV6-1,CASRATGTNEAFF
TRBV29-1,CSVARLAGASDTQYF
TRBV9,CASSVGPPNYGYTF
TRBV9,CASRASGSTDTQYF
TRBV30,CAVTGLGEKLFF
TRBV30,CAWGLAGGNTGELFF
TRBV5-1,CASSRSGTGEEKLFF
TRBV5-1,CASSLETGRDTQYF
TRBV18,CASSDLDEQYF
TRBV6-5,CASSYPGDRTEAFF
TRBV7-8,CASSLVVGGGDTQYF
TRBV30,CAWRGRGNNYGYTF
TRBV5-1,CASTRDPGGPDEQYF
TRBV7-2,CASRPDNLYNEQFF
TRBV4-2,CASSLSGTGDGYTF
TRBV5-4,CASSLASDSLDGQYF
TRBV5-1,CASSRYPRGDTYEQYF
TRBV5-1,CASSFSAGAAYNEQFF
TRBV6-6,CASSHRVGYYNEQFF
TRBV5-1,CASSLSGRSDEQFF
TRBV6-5,CASAGFGSGNTIYF
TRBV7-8,CASSSLVSGSRETQYF
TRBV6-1,CASTVPQGRPREQFF
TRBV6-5,CASSYDINNEQFF
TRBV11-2,CASSSIQGTQETQYF
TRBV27,CASSKSKGGTLYNEQFF
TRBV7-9,CAINRARTEAFF
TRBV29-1,CSVGQGINYGYTF
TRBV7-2,CASRRDPSYEQYF